These 6 T cell receptor beta chains share one sample of origin, sequenced in a study of T-cell memory formation after mild COVID-19. Each CDR3 protein is one row after TCRdb ran MiXCR on the 5' RACE reads. The repertoire holds 190,000 or so distinct CDR3 sequences, about 10% seen once, with approximately 2.8% in the top ten. Sequenced sample: PBMCs or a T cell subset sorted from them (not recorded which). The receptors come from a man aged 18 to 29 who had mild COVID-19 (a few samples of this study predate the infection). Cell type and time point are not known.

This sequence joins TRBV7-2 and TRBJ1-4; D is perhaps TRBD1 (5 bases). V was cut by 5 bases and J by 4 bases, with 11 bases left in between. Germline CDR1 reads SGHTA; CDR2 reads FQGNSA. The CDR3 contains 14 residues. This chain's CDR3 is CASSPGLDNEKLFF. CDR3 DNA: TGTGCCAGCAGCCCGGGACTCGATAATGAAAAACTGTTTTTT. Using reference TRBV7-2 and TRBJ1-4 for the parts outside the CDR3, the full variable domain is GAGVSQSPSNKVTEKGKDVELRCDPISGHTALYWYRQSLGQGLEFLIYFQGNSAPDKSGLPSDRFSAERTGGSVSTLTIQRTQQEDSAVYLCASSPGLDNEKLFFGSGTQLSVL.

In its sample, this clonotype was seen a few times. The chain recombines TRBV12-3 or TRBV12-4 with TRBJ2-2; D is ambiguous. The CDR3 loop spans 13 amino acids. Trimming removed 2 bases from V and 6 bases from J, with 7 bases in between. DNA for the CDR3: TGTGCCAGCAGTTTAAATGCCCCCGGGGAGCTGTTTTTT. This codes for CASSLNAPGELFF.

This chain uses TRBV5-1 with TRBJ2-5; D is undetermined. The germline CDR1 and CDR2 sequences are SGHRS and YFSETQ. The CDR3 covers 13 residues. Trimming shortened V by 3 bases and J by 3 bases, and 9 bases separated the two germline ends. The DNA for the CDR3 is TGCGCCAGCAGCTGGAGAGAAGAAGAGACCCAGTACTTC. Protein: CASSWREEETQYF.

In its sample, this clonotype was seen a few times. This chain joins TRBV7-9 and TRBJ2-3, with 12 bases aligning to TRBD2. Germline V gives CDR1 SEHNR, CDR2 FQNEAQ (reference sequence). J was trimmed by 5 bases and V by 2 bases; bases with no gene match: 5. There are 16 residues in the CDR3. The DNA of the CDR3 is TGTGCCAGCAGCTTACGGGCTAGCGGGGGGGGAGATACGCAGTATTTT. Its translation: CASSLRASGGGDTQYF. The variable domain in full, completed from reference TRBV7-9 and TRBJ2-3, reads DTGVSQNPRHKITKRGQNVTFRCDPISEHNRLYWYRQTLGQGPEFLTYFQNEAQLEKSRLLSDRFSAERPKGSFSTLEIQRTEQGDSAMYLCASSLRASGGGDTQYFGPGTRLTVL.

The sample holds a few counts of this clonotype. The chain uses TRBV7-9 and TRBJ1-5, with D perhaps matching TRBD1 (6 bases). V gave up 1 base and J gave up 0 bases, with 16 bases separating them. Germline CDR1 SEHNR, CDR2 FQNEAQ (reference sequence). This CDR3 has 18 amino acids. For the CDR3, the DNA is TGTGCCAGCAGCTTAGGGGGGGCAAGTGGTTATAGCAATCAGCCCCAGCATTTT. Translating gives CASSLGGASGYSNQPQHF.

This clonotype occurred a few times. The chain combines TRBV7-8 with TRBJ1-1; no firm D call. The V and J ends lost 5 bases and 2 bases respectively, with 6 bases between them. The CDR3 is 12 residues long. Germline-derived CDR1 and CDR2 are SGHVS and FQNEAQ. The CDR3 coding sequence is TGTGCCAGCAGCCCCACCAACACTGAAGCTTTCTTT. It yields the protein CASSPTNTEAFF.